Each of the 7 T cell receptor beta chains below was sequenced from the same sample in a study of blood T cell repertoires in COVID-19. Sequencing was performed with immunoSEQ multiplex PCR; in TCRdb, only in-frame clones are kept and a portion is missing. In the table there are 220,000 or so clones, 90% of which are singletons. The specimen sequenced was PBMCs or T cells enriched from blood (not recorded which). The source is a man aged 25-40 years who had been exposed to COVID-19.

The chain employs TRBV5-1 and TRBJ1-2; no clear D gene. CDR3 length: 15 amino acids. CDR1 SGHRS and CDR2 YFSETQ come from the germline V gene. Trimming pared 0 bases from V and 3 bases from J, leaving 12 bases between. The DNA for the CDR3 is TGCGCCAGCAGCTTGGGCTTTGGCCTGGACTATGGCTACACCTTC. It encodes CASSLGFGLDYGYTF.

The chain carries TRBV4-1 and TRBJ1-6; D is uncertain. The CDR3 consists of 17 residues. Trimming took off 1 base at V and 7 bases at J, with 17 bases between the two ends. Germline V gene lookup returns CDR1 MGHRA and CDR2 YSYEKL. CDR3 in DNA: TGCGCCAGCAGCCAAGGTCCCCGGGGTCAACGGAATTCACCCCTCCACTTT. Protein: CASSQGPRGQRNSPLHF.

The V call is TRBV7-9, the J call TRBJ2-1; the match to TRBD2 covers 8 bases. Per the germline V gene, CDR1 is SEHNR and CDR2 is FQNEAQ (reference sequence). The CDR3 is made up of 15 amino acids. V gave up 5 bases and J gave up 5 bases; unmatched junction bases: 8. The CDR3 loop reads CASSQSGGTNNEQFF. CDR3 DNA: TGTGCCAGCAGCCAAAGCGGGGGAACCAACAATGAGCAGTTCTTC. The complete variable domain, with remaining parts taken from reference TRBV7-9 and TRBJ2-1, reads DTGVSQNPRHKITKRGQNVTFRCDPISEHNRLYWYRQTLGQGPEFLTYFQNEAQLEKSRLLSDRFSAERPKGSFSTLEIQRTEQGDSAMYLCASSQSGGTNNEQFFGPGTRLTVL.

The chain uses TRBV7-6 and TRBJ2-7; no clear D gene. CDR3 length: 15 amino acids. Germline V gives CDR1 SGHVS, CDR2 FNYEAQ. V lost 4 bases and J 1 base, leaving 14 bases between the germline ends. CDR3 coding DNA: TGTGCCAGCAGCTCCGAAAGCAAAGCATCCTACGAGCAGTACTTC. It yields the protein CASSSESKASYEQYF.

The chain is built from TRBV7-2 and TRBJ2-3, with D perhaps TRBD2 (6 bases). Per the germline V gene, CDR1 is SGHTA and CDR2 is FQGNSA. Trimming took 5 bases from V and 2 from J, leaving 14 bases between them. This CDR3 comprises 15 residues. CDR3 nucleotide sequence: TGTGCCAGCAGCCCGACTAGGGTGATCACAGATACGCAGTATTTT. This gives the protein CASSPTRVITDTQYF.

V is TRBV19 and J is TRBJ2-3, with a tentative D call TRBD2 (7 bases). V gave up 2 bases and J gave up 2 bases, with 17 bases separating them. The CDR3 is 17 amino acids. Germline assignment: CDR1 LNHDA and CDR2 SQIVND (reference sequence). CDR3 amino acids: CASSITGRGRNTDTQYF. Written as DNA, the CDR3 is TGTGCCAGTAGTATAACAGGGAGGGGACGGAACACAGATACGCAGTATTTT.

The chain uses TRBV2 and TRBJ2-2; perhaps TRBD1 as D (6 bases). The V end was cut by 3 bases, the J end by 1 base, with 9 bases between. The CDR3 totals 15 residues. Germline loops: CDR1 SNHLY, CDR2 FYNNEI. CDR3 nucleotide sequence: TGTGCCAGCAGTGAGGACAGACGGAACACCGGGGAGCTGTTTTTT. Protein product: CASSEDRRNTGELFF.